The TCR beta chain under discussion was sequenced for a study of CD8 T cells in Susac syndrome. With random hexamers, roughly 0.5 to 1 ug RNA was reverse transcribed. An immunoSEQ multiplex PCR amplified TCR beta CDR3 over 54 Vbeta and 13 Jbeta. TCRdb re-derived calls from the immunoSEQ multiplex PCR reads in MiXCR, one entry per CDR3 protein. The sample includes 250,000 to 300,000 distinct CDR3 sequences, around 83% of them seen just once. There are 18 residues in the CDR3. CDR1 is SGHKS and CDR2 is YYEKEE in the germline V gene (reference sequence). J gave up 7 bases and V 1 base, and 16 bases lay outside the gene matches.

The sequenced sample consisted of CD8+ T cells from PBMCs. The receptor's source is a human donor with multiple sclerosis. The chain employs TRBV5-5 and TRBJ2-1, with 8 bases matching TRBD1. This chain's CDR3 is CASSLRGARDRLGNEQFF. DNA of the CDR3: TGTGCCAGCAGCTTGAGGGGGGCCCGGGACAGGCTGGGAAATGAGCAGTTCTTC.